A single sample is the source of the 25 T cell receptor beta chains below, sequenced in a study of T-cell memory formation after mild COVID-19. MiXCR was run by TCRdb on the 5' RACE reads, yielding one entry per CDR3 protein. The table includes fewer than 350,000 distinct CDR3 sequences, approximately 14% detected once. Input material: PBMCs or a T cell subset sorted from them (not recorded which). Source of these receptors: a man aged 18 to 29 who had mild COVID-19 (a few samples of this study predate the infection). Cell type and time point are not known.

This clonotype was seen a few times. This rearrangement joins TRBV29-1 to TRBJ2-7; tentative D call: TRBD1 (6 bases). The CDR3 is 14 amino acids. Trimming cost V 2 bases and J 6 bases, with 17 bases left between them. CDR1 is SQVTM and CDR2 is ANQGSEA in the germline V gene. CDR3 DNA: TGCAGCGTTGAAAGGCGGACAGCGTTCTCCGAGCAGTACTTC. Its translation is CSVERRTAFSEQYF.

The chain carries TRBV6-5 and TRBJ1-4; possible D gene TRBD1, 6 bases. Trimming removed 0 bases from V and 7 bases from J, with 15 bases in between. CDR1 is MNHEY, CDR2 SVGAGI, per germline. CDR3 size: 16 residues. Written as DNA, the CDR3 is TGTGCCAGCAGTTACTCGACGGGGGGCGCAGGTGAAAAACTGTTTTTT. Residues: CASSYSTGGAGEKLFF.

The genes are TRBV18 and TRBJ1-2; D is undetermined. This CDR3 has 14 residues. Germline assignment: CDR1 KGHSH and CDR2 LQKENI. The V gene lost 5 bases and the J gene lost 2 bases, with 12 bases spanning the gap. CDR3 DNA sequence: TGTGCCAGCTCAGAGATTTCCCCCAACTATGGCTACACCTTC. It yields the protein CASSEISPNYGYTF. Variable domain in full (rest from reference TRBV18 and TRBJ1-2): NAGVMQNPRHLVRRRGQEARLRCSPMKGHSHVYWYRQLPEEGLKFMVYLQKENIIDESGMPKERFSAEFPKEGPSILRIQQVVRGDSAAYFCASSEISPNYGYTFGSGTRLTVV.

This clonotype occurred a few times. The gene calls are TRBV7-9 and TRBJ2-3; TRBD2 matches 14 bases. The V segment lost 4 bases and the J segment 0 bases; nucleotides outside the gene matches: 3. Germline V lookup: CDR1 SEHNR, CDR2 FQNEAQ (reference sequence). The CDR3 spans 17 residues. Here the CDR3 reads CASSWGLAGASTDTQYF. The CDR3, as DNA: TGTGCCAGCAGCTGGGGACTAGCGGGGGCTAGCACAGATACGCAGTATTTT.

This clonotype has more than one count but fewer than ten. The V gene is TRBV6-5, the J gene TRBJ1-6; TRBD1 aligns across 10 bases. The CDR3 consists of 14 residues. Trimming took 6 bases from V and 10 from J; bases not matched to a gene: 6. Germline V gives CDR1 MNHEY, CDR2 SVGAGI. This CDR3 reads CASSRDRGNSPLHF. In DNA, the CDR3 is TGTGCCAGCAGCCGGGACAGGGGAAACTCACCCCTCCACTTT.

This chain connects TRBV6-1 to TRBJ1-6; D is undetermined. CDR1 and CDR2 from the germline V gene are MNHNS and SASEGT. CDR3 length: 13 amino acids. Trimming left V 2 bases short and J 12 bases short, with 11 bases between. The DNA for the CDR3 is TGTGCCAGCAGTGAACGGTGGTGGGTACCCCTCCACTTT. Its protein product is CASSERWWVPLHF.

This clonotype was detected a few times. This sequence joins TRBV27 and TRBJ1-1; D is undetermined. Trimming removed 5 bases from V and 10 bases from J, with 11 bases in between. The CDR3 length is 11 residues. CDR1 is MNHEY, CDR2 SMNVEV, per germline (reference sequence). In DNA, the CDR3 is TGTGCCAGCAGTCACGGGCTGCGAGCTTTCTTT. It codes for CASSHGLRAFF.

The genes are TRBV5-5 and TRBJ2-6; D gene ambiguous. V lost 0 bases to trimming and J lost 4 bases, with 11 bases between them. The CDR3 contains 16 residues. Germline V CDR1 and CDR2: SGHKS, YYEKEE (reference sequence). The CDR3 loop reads CASSLAASRGANVLTF. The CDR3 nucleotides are TGTGCCAGCAGCTTGGCAGCGTCTAGGGGGGCCAACGTCCTGACTTTC. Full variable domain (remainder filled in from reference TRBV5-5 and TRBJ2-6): DAGVTQSPTHLIKTRGQQVTLRCSPISGHKSVSWYQQVLGQGPQFIFQYYEKEERGRGNFPDRFSARQFPNYSSELNVNALLLGDSALYLCASSLAASRGANVLTFGAGSRLTVL.

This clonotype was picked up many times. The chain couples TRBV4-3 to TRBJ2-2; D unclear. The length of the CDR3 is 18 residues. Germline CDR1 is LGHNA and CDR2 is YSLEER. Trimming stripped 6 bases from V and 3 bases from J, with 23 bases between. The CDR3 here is CASSREAFDPADTGELFF. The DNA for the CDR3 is TGCGCCAGCAGTCGCGAGGCCTTCGACCCGGCGGACACCGGGGAGCTGTTTTTT.

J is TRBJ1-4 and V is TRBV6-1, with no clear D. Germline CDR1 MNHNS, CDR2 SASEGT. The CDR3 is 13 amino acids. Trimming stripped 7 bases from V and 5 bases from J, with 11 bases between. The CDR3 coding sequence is TGTGCCAGCAAGACGGGCAGGAATGAAAAACTGTTTTTT. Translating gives CASKTGRNEKLFF.

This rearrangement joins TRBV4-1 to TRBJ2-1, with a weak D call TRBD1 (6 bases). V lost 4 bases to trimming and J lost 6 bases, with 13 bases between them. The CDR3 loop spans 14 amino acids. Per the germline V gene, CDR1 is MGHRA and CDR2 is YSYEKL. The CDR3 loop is CASSPTGTPNEQFF. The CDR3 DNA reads TGCGCCAGCAGCCCTACCGGGACACCCAATGAGCAGTTCTTC.

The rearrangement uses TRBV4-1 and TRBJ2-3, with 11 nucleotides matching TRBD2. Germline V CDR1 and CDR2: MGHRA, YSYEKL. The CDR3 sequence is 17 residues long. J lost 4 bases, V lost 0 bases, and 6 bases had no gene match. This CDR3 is CASSQESLAGAPDTQYF. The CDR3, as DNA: TGCGCCAGCAGCCAAGAGTCACTAGCGGGGGCCCCAGATACGCAGTATTTT.

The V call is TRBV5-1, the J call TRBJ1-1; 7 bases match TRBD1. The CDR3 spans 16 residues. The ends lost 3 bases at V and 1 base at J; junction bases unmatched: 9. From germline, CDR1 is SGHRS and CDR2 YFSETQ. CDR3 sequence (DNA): TGCGCCAGCAGCTACTCACAGGGGTTAAGGAACACTGAAGCTTTCTTT. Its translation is CASSYSQGLRNTEAFF.

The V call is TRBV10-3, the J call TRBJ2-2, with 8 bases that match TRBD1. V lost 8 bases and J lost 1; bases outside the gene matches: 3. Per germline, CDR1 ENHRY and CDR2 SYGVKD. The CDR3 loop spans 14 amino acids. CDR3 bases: TGTGCCATCGGAGGGACAGGGAACACCGGGGAGCTGTTTTTT. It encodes CAIGGTGNTGELFF.

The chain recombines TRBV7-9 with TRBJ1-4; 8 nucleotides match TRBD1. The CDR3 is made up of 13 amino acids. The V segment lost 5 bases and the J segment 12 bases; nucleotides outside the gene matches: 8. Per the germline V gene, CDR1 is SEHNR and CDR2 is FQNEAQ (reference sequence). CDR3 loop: CASSITTGVELFF. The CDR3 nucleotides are TGTGCCAGCAGCATAACGACAGGGGTAGAACTGTTTTTT.

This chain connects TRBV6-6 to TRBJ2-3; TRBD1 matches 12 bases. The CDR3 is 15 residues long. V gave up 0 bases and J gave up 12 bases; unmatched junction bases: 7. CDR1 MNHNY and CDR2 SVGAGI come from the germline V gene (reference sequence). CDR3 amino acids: CASSYSGTGGRSQYF. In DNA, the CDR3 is TGTGCCAGCAGTTACTCGGGGACAGGGGGCCGTAGTCAGTATTTT.

The CDR3 region has the DNA TGTGCCAGCAGTGCAGGGATGAGCAATCAGCCCCAGCATTTT. Protein product: CASSAGMSNQPQHF. This chain links TRBV6-1 with TRBJ1-5; the D gene is possibly TRBD1 (5 bases). Per germline, CDR1 MNHNS and CDR2 SASEGT. The CDR3 is 14 amino acids. The V end was cut by 4 bases, the J end by 1 base, with 8 bases between.

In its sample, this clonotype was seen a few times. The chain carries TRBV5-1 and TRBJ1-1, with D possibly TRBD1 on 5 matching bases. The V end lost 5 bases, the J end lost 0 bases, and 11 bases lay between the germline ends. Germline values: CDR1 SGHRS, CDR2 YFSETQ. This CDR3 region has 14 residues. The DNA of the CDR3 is TGCGCCAGCAGTGACAGATTCATGAACACTGAAGCTTTCTTT. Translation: CASSDRFMNTEAFF.

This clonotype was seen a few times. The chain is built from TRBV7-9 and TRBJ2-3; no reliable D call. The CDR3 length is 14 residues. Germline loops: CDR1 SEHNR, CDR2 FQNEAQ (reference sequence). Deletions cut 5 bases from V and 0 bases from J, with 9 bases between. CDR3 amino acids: CASSQTASTDTQYF. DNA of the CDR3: TGTGCCAGCAGCCAGACTGCTAGCACAGATACGCAGTATTTT.

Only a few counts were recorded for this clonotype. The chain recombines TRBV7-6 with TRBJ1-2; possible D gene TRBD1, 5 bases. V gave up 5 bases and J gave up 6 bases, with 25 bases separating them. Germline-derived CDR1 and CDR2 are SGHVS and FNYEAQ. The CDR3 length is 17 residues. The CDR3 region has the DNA TGTGCCAGCAGCCTGATAGATGAGAGTCCGGGGCACAATGGCTACACCTTC. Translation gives CASSLIDESPGHNGYTF.

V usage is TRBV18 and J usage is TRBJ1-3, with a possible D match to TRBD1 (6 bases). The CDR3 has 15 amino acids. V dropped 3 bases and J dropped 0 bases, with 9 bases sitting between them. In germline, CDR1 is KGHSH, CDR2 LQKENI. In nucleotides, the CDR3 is TGTGCCAGCTCACCTCGGGACACCTCTGGAAACACCATATATTTT. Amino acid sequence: CASSPRDTSGNTIYF.

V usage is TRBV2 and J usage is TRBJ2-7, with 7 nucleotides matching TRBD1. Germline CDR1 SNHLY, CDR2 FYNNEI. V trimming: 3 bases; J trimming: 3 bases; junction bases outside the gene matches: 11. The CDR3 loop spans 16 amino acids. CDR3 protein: CASSDPRGSPNYEQYF. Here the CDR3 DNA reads TGTGCCAGCAGTGACCCCAGGGGGTCCCCCAACTACGAGCAGTACTTC.

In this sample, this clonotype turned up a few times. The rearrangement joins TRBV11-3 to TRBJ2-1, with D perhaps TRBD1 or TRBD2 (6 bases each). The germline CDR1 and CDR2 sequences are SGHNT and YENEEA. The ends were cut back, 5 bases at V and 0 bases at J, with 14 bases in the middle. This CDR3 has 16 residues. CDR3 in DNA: TGTGCCAGCAGCCCGAGGGGGGCTCGCTCCTACAATGAGCAGTTCTTC. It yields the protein CASSPRGARSYNEQFF.

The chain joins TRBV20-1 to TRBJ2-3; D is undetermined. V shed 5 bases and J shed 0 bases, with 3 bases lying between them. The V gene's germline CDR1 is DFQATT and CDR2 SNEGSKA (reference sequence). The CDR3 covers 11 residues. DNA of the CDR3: TGCAGTGCTCAAAGCACAGATACGCAGTATTTT. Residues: CSAQSTDTQYF.

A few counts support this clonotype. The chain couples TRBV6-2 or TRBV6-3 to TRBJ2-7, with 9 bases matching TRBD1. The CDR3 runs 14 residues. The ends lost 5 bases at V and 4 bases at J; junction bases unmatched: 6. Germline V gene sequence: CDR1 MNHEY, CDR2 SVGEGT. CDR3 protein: CASSATGGVYEQYF. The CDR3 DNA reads TGTGCCAGCAGTGCGACAGGGGGTGTTTACGAGCAGTACTTC.